This TCR beta chain was captured in a study of blood T cell repertoires in COVID-19. Assay: immunoSEQ multiplex PCR; the TCRdb copy retains only in-frame clones and omits some. This table holds 100,000 to 150,000 clones, roughly nine tenths found once. Germline V gives CDR1 SGHAT, CDR2 FQNNGV. V lost 5 bases, J lost 9 bases, and 19 bases lay in between. This CDR3 has 14 residues. This sequence joins TRBV11-2 and TRBJ1-2, with D maybe TRBD1 (6 bases). Specimen: peripheral blood. The origin of this receptor is a human donor in a cohort sampled during active COVID-19. The CDR3: CASSPTQGSRSYTF. In nucleotides, the CDR3 is TGTGCCAGCAGCCCCACACAGGGTTCGAGAAGCTACACCTTC.